This T cell receptor beta chain derives from a study of post-analysis software for immune sequencing data. Study results and limitations: The study found TRBV5-6, TRBV5-1 and TRBV20-1 among four to six TRBV segments more frequent in patients than controls.

Ten or more counts support this clonotype. Its antigen is currently unknown. The CDR3 length is 16 residues. Germline values: CDR1 SNHLY, CDR2 FYNNEI. V was cut by 4 bases and J by 4 bases, with 19 bases left in between. Built from TCR beta cDNA, the libraries had unique molecular identifiers in them. TCRdb re-analysed the PCR reads in MiXCR, keeping a single row per CDR3 protein. The profile covers about 260,000 distinct CDR3 sequences, with roughly a third appearing a single time and around 4.8% taken by the ten largest. V usage is TRBV2 and J usage is TRBJ1-1; D may be TRBD1 (5 bases). The sequence came from a girl between 10 and 17 years old with multiple sclerosis. Sequencing was carried out using blood. CDR3 protein: CASSVRGAGTATEAFF. CDR3 DNA sequence: TGTGCCAGCAGTGTACGCGGGGCAGGGACGGCCACTGAAGCTTTCTTT.